One and the same sample provided the 21 T cell receptor beta chains below, sequenced in a study of shared clonotypes between healthy human individuals. TCRdb keeps only in-frame clones here, not all; method: immunoSEQ multiplex PCR. The sample holds about 1 million clones, roughly 80% seen once. Sequencing input: memory CD4+ T cells sorted from blood. Subset of the sample: CD45RA-negative fraction. These receptors were collected from a man aged 18 to 29 in good health.

The chain joins TRBV29-1 to TRBJ1-1; D is possibly TRBD1 (5 bases). V shed 0 bases and J shed 5 bases, with 13 bases lying between them. CDR1 SQVTM and CDR2 ANQGSEA come from the germline V gene. The CDR3 runs 14 residues. The CDR3: CSVEDALAGTEAFF. The DNA for the CDR3 is TGCAGCGTTGAAGATGCCCTCGCAGGGACTGAAGCTTTCTTT.

The chain employs TRBV9 and TRBJ1-6; tentative D call: TRBD1 (5 bases). The V end lost 4 bases, the J end lost 7 bases, and 15 bases lay between the germline ends. The CDR3 has 15 residues. The V gene's germline CDR1 is SGDLS and CDR2 YYNGEE. This CDR3 reads CASSQGTHPNSPLHF. The CDR3 coding sequence is TGTGCCAGCAGCCAGGGTACCCACCCGAATTCACCCCTCCACTTT.

The gene calls are TRBV5-5 and TRBJ2-7; D remains ambiguous. From germline, CDR1 is SGHKS and CDR2 YYEKEE (reference sequence). The CDR3 loop spans 13 amino acids. Trimming cost V 2 bases and J 3 bases, with 9 bases left between them. CDR3 nucleotide sequence: TGTGCCAGCAGCTTTCTGGATAACTACGAGCAGTACTTC. Its translation is CASSFLDNYEQYF.

This clone has just a few counts. J is TRBJ1-1 and V is TRBV6-5; D may be TRBD1 (5 bases). Trimming pared 6 bases from V and 3 bases from J, leaving 11 bases between. Germline CDR1 is MNHEY and CDR2 is SVGAGI. The CDR3 spans 13 residues. Written as DNA, the CDR3 is TGTGCCAGCAGGCTAACCAGGGACACTGAAGCTTTCTTT. This translates into CASRLTRDTEAFF.

The rearrangement uses TRBV5-1 and TRBJ2-7; maybe TRBD1 (8 bases). Germline values: CDR1 SGHRS, CDR2 YFSETQ. V was cut by 7 bases and J by 3 bases, with 17 bases left in between. This CDR3 contains 14 residues. The CDR3 sequence: CASGTGGAGYEQYF. The CDR3 bases are TGCGCCAGCGGTACAGGGGGGGCCGGCTACGAGCAGTACTTC.

The CDR3 here is CASRSGGQGSDTQYF. The CDR3 nucleotides read TGTGCAAGTCGCTCCGGAGGACAGGGGAGTGATACGCAGTATTTT. The chain employs TRBV12-2 and TRBJ2-3; the listed D gene, TRBD1, was not tested against the DNA. TRBV12-2 is a listed pseudogene. CDR3 length equals 15 residues.

The chain has TRBV11-3 and TRBJ2-2; TRBD1 matches at 8 bases. J lost 10 bases, V lost 1 base, and 11 bases had no gene match. Germline CDR1 SGHNT, CDR2 YENEEA. The length of the CDR3 is 16 residues. Here the CDR3 DNA reads TGTGCCAGCAGCTTAGGAGGGACAGGCTTTAGCGAGGAGCTGTTTTTT. Translated, it gives CASSLGGTGFSEELFF.

This chain uses TRBV2 with TRBJ2-5, with a possible D match to TRBD2 (7 bases). The last part of the DNA fits TRBJ2-7 better; the J call may be wrong. There are 14 residues in the CDR3. CDR1 and CDR2 from the germline V gene are SNHLY and FYNNEI. The CDR3 DNA is TGTGCCAGCACCGAACAGGGAGGGTGGTACGAGCAGTACTTC. Translation: CASTEQGGWYEQYF.

The chain has TRBV5-1 and TRBJ2-5; TRBD1 or TRBD2 may be the D gene (5 bases each). The CDR3 runs to 16 residues. Trimming cost V 1 base and J 5 bases, with 18 bases left between them. CDR1 SGHRS and CDR2 YFSETQ come from the germline V gene. In DNA, the CDR3 is TGCGCCAGCAGCTTGTTCCGGGGCGAGGTTTGGGAGACCCAGTACTTC. Translation gives CASSLFRGEVWETQYF.

The gene calls are TRBV10-2 and TRBJ2-3; 13 bases are shared with TRBD2. The V segment lost 5 bases and the J segment 6 bases; nucleotides outside the gene matches: 14. The CDR3 has 18 amino acids. Germline V gene data show CDR1 as WSHSY and CDR2 as SAAADI. Written as DNA, the CDR3 is TGCGCCAGCAGTACTAGCGGGAGGGCCCGGGTTCAATCCGATACGCAGTATTTT. As protein: CASSTSGRARVQSDTQYF.

This chain connects TRBV6-4 to TRBJ1-1; no definite D call. The CDR3 length is 13 residues. V was cut by 5 bases and J by 1 base, with 8 bases left in between. CDR1 and CDR2 from the germline V gene are MRHNA and SNTAGT. The CDR3 spells CASSMTENTEAFF. In DNA, the CDR3 is TGTGCCAGCAGTATGACGGAGAACACTGAAGCTTTCTTT.

This clone came up once. This sequence joins TRBV10-3 and TRBJ2-1; 7 positions match TRBD2. The CDR3 covers 17 residues. V dropped 4 bases and J dropped 8; count of bases not matched to a gene: 17. Germline V gene lookup returns CDR1 ENHRY and CDR2 SYGVKD. The CDR3, as DNA: TGTGCCATCAGTGCCAGAGCTACTAGCGTAGAGATCTATGAGCAGTTCTTC. Amino acid sequence: CAISARATSVEIYEQFF.

The V and J genes are TRBV7-9 and TRBJ2-5; TRBD2 is a possible D gene (6 bases). V lost 3 bases, J lost 3 bases, and 17 bases lay in between. CDR1 is SEHNR, CDR2 FQNEAQ, per germline (reference sequence). CDR3 length: 16 residues. In DNA form, the CDR3 reads TGTGCCAGCAGCTTGCCTTATAGCGGACGTAAAGAGACCCAGTACTTC. It is translated as CASSLPYSGRKETQYF.

The V gene is TRBV27, the J gene TRBJ1-1; D possibly corresponds to TRBD1 (6 bases). This CDR3 has 16 residues. The V gene lost 6 bases and the J gene lost 6 bases, with 23 bases spanning the gap. Germline CDR1 MNHEY, CDR2 SMNVEV (reference sequence). The CDR3 is CASRAMDRGLMAEAFF. CDR3 DNA: TGTGCCAGCAGGGCCATGGACAGAGGGTTGATGGCTGAAGCTTTCTTT.

In regard to this clone: The same CDR3 arises from other DNA sequences in this sample as well. The chain couples TRBV18 to TRBJ1-2; TRBD1 matches 8 bases. CDR3 length: 14 residues. Trimming removed 4 bases from V and 2 bases from J; junction bases left unmatched: 3. The V gene's germline CDR1 is KGHSH and CDR2 LQKENI. CDR3: CASSLDRGNYGYTF. DNA for the CDR3: TGTGCCAGCTCACTCGACAGGGGCAACTATGGCTACACCTTC.

The rearrangement joins TRBV2 to TRBJ1-2; possible D gene TRBD1, 5 bases. Germline values: CDR1 SNHLY, CDR2 FYNNEI. The CDR3 loop spans 14 amino acids. Trimming left V 1 base short and J 0 bases short, with 6 bases between. CDR3 amino acids: CASSEGTSNYGYTF. DNA of the CDR3: TGTGCCAGCAGTGAAGGGACATCTAACTATGGCTACACCTTC.

The chain combines TRBV7-2 with TRBJ2-3; D unclear. CDR3 size: 15 residues. Trimming removed 4 bases at V and 2 bases at J, with 13 bases between. Germline CDR1 reads SGHTA; CDR2 reads FQGNSA. The CDR3 sequence is CASSSILGFTDTQYF. DNA of the CDR3: TGTGCCAGCAGCTCTATTTTAGGCTTCACAGATACGCAGTATTTT.

V and J are TRBV2 and TRBJ2-7; D uncertain. The V end lost 0 bases, the J end lost 6 bases, and 9 bases lay between the germline ends. The CDR3 consists of 13 residues. From germline, CDR1 is SNHLY and CDR2 FYNNEI. CDR3 amino acids: CASSEATGSEQYF. The CDR3 DNA reads as TGTGCCAGCAGTGAAGCGACGGGCTCCGAGCAGTACTTC.

This rearrangement joins TRBV13 to TRBJ2-7, with a tentative D call TRBD1 (5 bases). The CDR3 consists of 13 residues. V was pared by 4 bases and J by 6 bases, with 13 bases between. CDR1 is PRHDT, CDR2 FYEKMQ, per germline (reference sequence). The CDR3 sequence: CASSSKGAGEQYF. The CDR3 DNA follows: TGTGCCAGCAGCTCCAAAGGGGCTGGCGAGCAGTACTTC.

This sequence joins TRBV6-1 and TRBJ1-1; 7 bases are a match to TRBD1. The germline gives CDR1 MNHNS, CDR2 SASEGT. V trimming: 6 bases; J trimming: 4 bases; junction bases outside the gene matches: 11. The CDR3 is made up of 15 amino acids. In DNA, the CDR3 is TGTGCCAGCAGCCTGGGACAGTACATGGGCACTGAAGCTTTCTTT. Translating it yields CASSLGQYMGTEAFF.

This clone came up a few times. The chain employs TRBV5-4 and TRBJ1-2, with TRBD1 matching 8 bases. J was trimmed by 7 bases and V by 6 bases; bases with no gene match: 8. The CDR3 covers 13 residues. Germline assignment: CDR1 SGHNT and CDR2 YYREEE (reference sequence). The CDR3 is CASKLTGEAGYTF. Written as DNA, the CDR3 is TGTGCCAGCAAGTTGACAGGGGAGGCTGGCTACACCTTC.